What follows are 31 T cell receptor beta chains derived from one specimen sequenced in a study of Ad26.COV2.S vaccination and SARS-CoV-2 variants. Only in-frame clones appear in the TCRdb table, and some are missing; sequencing was by immunoSEQ multiplex PCR. The data hold about 380,000 clones, with 83% observed a single time. Treatment reported: 15 to 20 received Ad26.COV2.S at low or high dose, single or two shots; about 5 received placebo; per-sample allocation not given. All samples were drawn on day 63, counting from the first vaccine or placebo injection. The sequenced sample was peripheral blood, obtained in a trial of Ad26.COV2.S vaccine versus placebo. The receptor source for this set is a person between 18 and 65 years old who received the Ad26.COV2.S COVID-19 vaccine or a placebo.

The chain recombines TRBV24-1 with TRBJ1-2; 12 nucleotides align to TRBD1. CDR1 KGHDR and CDR2 SFDVKD come from the germline V gene. The ends lost 4 bases at V and 6 bases at J; junction bases unmatched: 11. The CDR3 length is 17 residues. CDR3 loop: CATSDPSGTGGEDGYTF. The CDR3 region has the DNA TGTGCCACCAGTGACCCAAGCGGGACAGGGGGCGAGGATGGCTACACCTTC.

CDR3 in amino acids: CASSQFVTVGTEAFF. The DNA of the CDR3 is TGCGCCAGCAGCCAATTTGTGACAGTGGGAACTGAAGCTTTCTTT. V usage is TRBV4-1 and J usage is TRBJ1-1; TRBD1 might be the D (5 bases). The CDR3 spans 15 residues. CDR1 and CDR2 from the germline V gene are MGHRA and YSYEKL. V lost 2 bases and J lost 5, with 15 bases in between.

CDR3 DNA: TGTGCCAGCAGCCGCAAGTCCTTTCTCACCTACAATGAGCAGTTCTTC. This sequence encodes CASSRKSFLTYNEQFF. The rearrangement joins TRBV5-6 to TRBJ2-1; D ambiguous. CDR1 SGHDT and CDR2 YYEEEE come from the germline V gene. Trimming shortened V by 4 bases and J by 2 bases, and 16 bases separated the two germline ends. CDR3 length: 16 residues.

J is TRBJ2-6 and V is TRBV27, with D tentatively TRBD2 (6 bases). The CDR3 consists of 19 residues. Trimming shortened V by 6 bases and J by 2 bases, and 23 bases separated the two germline ends. CDR1 is MNHEY and CDR2 is SMNVEV in the germline V gene (reference sequence). CDR3 nucleotide sequence: TGTGCCAGCAGCCACCGAGGGGCAGGGAGGAGGACTGGGGCCAACGTCCTGACTTTC. Translated, it gives CASSHRGAGRRTGANVLTF. The whole variable domain, filled in from reference TRBV27 and TRBJ2-6, reads EAQVTQNPRYLITVTGKKLTVTCSQNMNHEYMSWYRQDPGLGLRQIYYSMNVEVTDKGDVPEGYKVSRKEKRNFPLILESPSPNQTSLYFCASSHRGAGRRTGANVLTFGAGSRLTVL.

The chain couples TRBV3-1 (or the pseudogene TRBV3-2) to TRBJ2-7; 8 bases fit TRBD2. The CDR3 is made up of 17 amino acids. Trimming at V came to 4 bases and at J to 4 bases, leaving 15 bases not matched to a gene. Germline V gene data show CDR1 as LGHDT and CDR2 as YNNKEL (reference sequence). This CDR3 is CASSPPGSSGRSYEQYF. The CDR3 DNA is TGTGCCAGCAGCCCCCCAGGATCGAGCGGGAGATCATACGAGCAGTACTTC.

The chain uses TRBV6-5 and TRBJ2-2; the match to TRBD2 covers 7 bases. This CDR3 is 15 amino acids long. V shed 10 bases, J shed 1 base, and the junction held 9 bases outside the gene matches. Looked up from germline, CDR1 is MNHEY and CDR2 is SVGAGI. CDR3 DNA: TGTGCCACCGCCCGGGAGGAGCTGAACACCGGGGAGCTGTTTTTT. Translation: CATAREELNTGELFF.

This clone appeared once. The chain carries TRBV7-9 and TRBJ2-7, with 7 bases that match TRBD1. Per germline, CDR1 SEHNR and CDR2 FQNEAQ (reference sequence). CDR3 size: 13 residues. J was trimmed by 6 bases and V by 4 bases; bases with no gene match: 6. The CDR3 DNA sequence: TGTGCCAGCAGCTCGACAGGGAATATCGAGCAGTACTTC. Its translation is CASSSTGNIEQYF.

The genes are TRBV4-3 and TRBJ1-2; no clear D gene. The CDR3 length is 16 residues. Trimming pared 1 base from V and 3 bases from J, leaving 15 bases between. Germline V gene sequence: CDR1 LGHNA, CDR2 YSLEER. The CDR3 reads CASSQGVRTGDYGYTF. The DNA for the CDR3 is TGCGCCAGCAGCCAAGGGGTAAGGACTGGAGACTATGGCTACACCTTC.

The rearrangement joins TRBV2 to TRBJ1-2, with D hard to call. The CDR3 is 14 amino acids. Germline loops: CDR1 SNHLY, CDR2 FYNNEI. The V end was cut by 6 bases, the J end by 1 base, with 12 bases between. DNA of the CDR3: TGTGCCAGCAGACACGGAGATTTTAACTATGGCTACACCTTC. As protein: CASRHGDFNYGYTF.

CDR3 region: CASTTGDEQYF. The CDR3 nucleotides are TGTGCCAGCACAACGGGGGACGAGCAGTACTTC. The chain has TRBV6-5 and TRBJ2-7, with D tentatively TRBD2 (6 bases). The CDR3 totals 11 residues. In germline, CDR1 is MNHEY, CDR2 SVGAGI. The germline V and J ends were trimmed by 7 bases and 5 bases, with 9 bases remaining between them.

This rearrangement joins TRBV4-1 to TRBJ2-7, with 13 bases matching TRBD2. Germline V gene lookup returns CDR1 MGHRA and CDR2 YSYEKL. V lost 0 bases, J lost 3 bases, and 11 bases stayed unmatched. The CDR3 totals 19 residues. CDR3 DNA sequence: TGCGCCAGCAGCCAAGATCCCCCGGGACTAGCGGGGACCAGCTACGAGCAGTACTTC. It is translated as CASSQDPPGLAGTSYEQYF.

On this clone itself: A much more abundant neighbour one base away suggests this may be a read error. The same CDR3 is also encoded by other DNA sequences in this sample. V and J are TRBV11-2 and TRBJ2-2, with unresolved D. The CDR3 runs to 13 residues. Germline V gene sequence: CDR1 SGHAT, CDR2 FQNNGV. Trimming took 5 bases from V and 0 from J, leaving 4 bases between them. CDR3 bases: TGTGCCAGCAGCCTAACGAACACCGGGGAGCTGTTTTTT. As protein: CASSLTNTGELFF.

This sequence joins TRBV4-3 and TRBJ2-7; the D call may be TRBD1 or TRBD2 (5 bases each). CDR1 and CDR2 (germline): LGHNA, YSLEER. The CDR3 covers 16 residues. Trimming removed 3 bases from V and 2 bases from J, with 17 bases in between. The CDR3: CASSHPSPGTTYEQYF. The CDR3 DNA follows: TGCGCCAGCAGCCACCCCTCTCCGGGGACCACCTACGAGCAGTACTTC.

The genes are TRBV5-1 and TRBJ2-5, with TRBD2 matching over 10 bases. With 2 bases clipped from V and 1 base from J, the junction kept 5 bases outside the gene matches. The CDR3 has 16 residues. The germline V gene has CDR1 SGHRS and CDR2 YFSETQ. CDR3 in DNA: TGCGCCAGCAGCTTAGGAATAGCGGGGGGCCAAGAGACCCAGTACTTC. Its translation: CASSLGIAGGQETQYF.

The chain combines TRBV15 with TRBJ2-2; D might be TRBD2 (6 bases). The V end was cut by 3 bases, the J end by 3 bases, with 14 bases between. The germline V gene has CDR1 LNHNV and CDR2 YYDKDF (reference sequence). CDR3 length: 16 amino acids. CDR3: CATSRERWGDTGELFF. The CDR3 nucleotides are TGTGCCACCAGCAGGGAAAGGTGGGGGGACACCGGGGAGCTGTTTTTT.

The chain couples TRBV7-2 to TRBJ1-2; D gene unclear. Trimming took off 4 bases at V and 5 bases at J, with 8 bases between the two ends. Germline CDR1 reads SGHTA; CDR2 reads FQGNSA. The CDR3 runs 12 residues. The DNA of the CDR3 is TGTGCCAGCAGCTCCGTAGGATATGGCTACACCTTC. Protein product: CASSSVGYGYTF.

The chain links TRBV6-5 to TRBJ2-3; no firm D call. V shed 0 bases and J shed 4 bases, with 8 bases lying between them. Germline assignment: CDR1 MNHEY and CDR2 SVGAGI. The CDR3 is 14 residues long. This CDR3 is CASSYSIPSDTQYF. DNA of the CDR3: TGTGCCAGCAGTTACTCCATTCCGTCAGATACGCAGTATTTT.

The chain joins TRBV3-1 (or the pseudogene TRBV3-2) to TRBJ1-1; D is uncertain. CDR1 is LGHDT, CDR2 YNNKEL, per germline (reference sequence). This CDR3 spans 16 amino acids. The V end was cut by 1 base, the J end by 4 bases, with 16 bases between. The CDR3 coding sequence is TGTGCCAGCAGCCAAGCGGGTAGCAGGCGGAGCACTGAAGCTTTCTTT. Residues: CASSQAGSRRSTEAFF.

This clone was recorded only once. This chain uses TRBV7-2 with TRBJ1-2; D might be TRBD1 (6 bases). Germline V gene sequence: CDR1 SGHTA, CDR2 FQGNSA. V gave up 5 bases and J gave up 8 bases, with 15 bases separating them. The CDR3 loop spans 13 amino acids. The CDR3 DNA is TGTGCCAGCAGCCTACAGGGATCACGAGGCTACACCTTC. This gives the protein CASSLQGSRGYTF.

The V and J genes are TRBV19 and TRBJ1-2; D gene uncertain. V lost 6 bases to trimming and J lost 6 bases, with 5 bases between them. Per germline, CDR1 LNHDA and CDR2 SQIVND (reference sequence). CDR3 length: 10 residues. CDR3 sequence: CASREDGYTF. CDR3 in DNA: TGTGCCAGTAGGGAGGATGGCTACACCTTC.

V gene TRBV30 combines with J gene TRBJ2-1; 11 bases align to TRBD2. Germline CDR1 is GTSNPN and CDR2 is SVGIG (reference sequence). With 2 bases clipped from V and 3 bases from J, the junction kept 3 bases outside the gene matches. This CDR3 comprises 15 residues. CDR3 in amino acids: CAWSKGLAGYNEQFF. In nucleotides, the CDR3 is TGTGCCTGGAGTAAAGGACTAGCGGGCTACAATGAGCAGTTCTTC. Drawing the rest from reference TRBV30 and TRBJ2-1, the complete variable domain is SQTIHQWPATLVQPVGSPLSLECTVEGTSNPNLYWYRQAAGRGLQLLFYSVGIGQISSEVPQNLSASRPQDRQFILSSKKLLLSDSGFYLCAWSKGLAGYNEQFFGPGTRLTVL.

The chain has TRBV24-1 and TRBJ2-1; 9 bases map to TRBD1. V was pared by 10 bases and J by 4 bases, with 4 bases of the junction left unmatched. The V gene's germline CDR1 is KGHDR and CDR2 SFDVKD. This CDR3 contains 13 residues. The CDR3 loop reads CATGQGIYNEQFF. CDR3 DNA sequence: TGTGCCACGGGACAGGGCATATACAATGAGCAGTTCTTC.

This clone was detected a few times. V and J are TRBV30 and TRBJ1-3, with a possible D match to TRBD1 (5 bases). Germline V lookup: CDR1 GTSNPN, CDR2 SVGIG (reference sequence). The ends were cut back, 0 bases at V and 0 bases at J, with 6 bases in the middle. CDR3 length equals 14 residues. CDR3: CAWSVRGSGNTIYF. For the CDR3, the DNA is TGTGCCTGGAGTGTTAGGGGCTCTGGAAACACCATATATTTT.

The chain uses TRBV5-4 and TRBJ2-2; the match to TRBD2 covers 7 bases. CDR3 length: 15 residues. The V gene end was trimmed by 3 bases and the J gene end by 5 bases; junction bases not matched to a gene: 7. Germline V CDR1 and CDR2: SGHNT, YYREEE (reference sequence). Here the CDR3 reads CASSSFGRGTGELFF. DNA for the CDR3: TGTGCCAGCAGCTCCTTTGGGCGGGGGACCGGGGAGCTGTTTTTT.

V and J are TRBV10-3 and TRBJ1-1; 9 nucleotides match TRBD1. V lost 0 bases to trimming and J lost 0 bases; unmatched junction nucleotides: 5. Germline CDR1 and CDR2: ENHRY and SYGVKD. The CDR3 has 17 amino acids. The CDR3 sequence: CAISESTGGRVNTEAFF. As DNA, the CDR3 is TGTGCCATCAGTGAGTCGACAGGGGGAAGGGTGAACACTGAAGCTTTCTTT.

The rearrangement uses TRBV18 and TRBJ2-1; D might be TRBD1 (6 bases). The CDR3 has 16 amino acids. The V gene's germline CDR1 is KGHSH and CDR2 LQKENI. Trimming left V 3 bases short and J 0 bases short, with 12 bases between. The CDR3: CASSPGHRPSYNEQFF. DNA for the CDR3: TGTGCCAGCTCACCGGGACACCGTCCCTCCTACAATGAGCAGTTCTTC.

The CDR3 bases are TGTGCCAGCAGCCCAGCCCAAGGCAATAATTCACCCCTCCACTTT. Protein sequence: CASSPAQGNNSPLHF. The rearrangement links TRBV7-9 to TRBJ1-6; D gene ambiguous. From germline, CDR1 is SEHNR and CDR2 FQNEAQ (reference sequence). The CDR3 consists of 15 residues. With 5 bases removed from V and 5 bases from J, the gap between germline ends came to 13 bases.

The chain employs TRBV14 and TRBJ1-1; D may be TRBD1 (6 bases). Germline V lookup: CDR1 SGHDN, CDR2 FVKESK. Trimming removed 1 base at V and 4 bases at J, with 16 bases between. This CDR3 contains 16 residues. The CDR3 DNA follows: TGTGCCAGCAGCCAAGGCTCAAGGGGAGGGGGCACTGAAGCTTTCTTT. Its translation is CASSQGSRGGGTEAFF.

This chain uses TRBV5-1 with TRBJ2-1; 7 nucleotides match TRBD2. J was trimmed by 3 bases and V by 0 bases; bases with no gene match: 3. The CDR3 is made up of 15 amino acids. Germline V gene data show CDR1 as SGHRS and CDR2 as YFSETQ. Here the CDR3 DNA reads TGCGCCAGCAGCTTGGGACTAGCTGTCTACAATGAGCAGTTCTTC. As protein: CASSLGLAVYNEQFF.

J is TRBJ1-5 and V is TRBV6-6, with 7 positions matching TRBD1. Germline CDR1 reads MNHNY; CDR2 reads SVGAGI (reference sequence). Germline trimming cut 5 bases from V and 7 bases from J; bases unmatched to any gene: 11. The CDR3 spans 15 residues. CDR3 loop: CASSPQGGVGQPQHF. The CDR3 DNA sequence: TGTGCCAGCAGTCCTCAGGGGGGGGTAGGGCAGCCCCAGCATTTT.

This rearrangement joins TRBV12-5 to TRBJ2-7; 11 bases match TRBD2. CDR3 length: 17 residues. V was pared by 4 bases and J by 7 bases, with 15 bases of the junction left unmatched. Germline CDR1 and CDR2: LGHNT and FRNRAP. Here the CDR3 reads CASGSFGLAGPIGEQYF. In DNA, the CDR3 is TGTGCTAGTGGTTCCTTCGGACTAGCGGGTCCGATTGGGGAGCAGTACTTC.